This T cell receptor (beta chain) was obtained from a study of response to subunit inactivated influenza vaccine. The CDR3 spans 17 residues. CDR1 and CDR2 (germline): SEHNR, FQNEAQ (reference sequence). Germline trimming cut 4 bases from V and 4 bases from J; bases unmatched to any gene: 10. TCRdb reprocessed the RT-PCR reads with MiXCR, giving one entry per CDR3 protein. Here the sample spans roughly 760,000 distinct CDR3 sequences, 21% being singletons. This specimen consisted of PBMCs from blood, obtained approximately 5 days after vaccination. This clonotype originated in a man between 45 and 60 years old who received an inactivated influenza vaccine. The chain links TRBV7-9 to TRBJ2-5; 12 bases are a match to TRBD1. The CDR3 nucleotides read TGTGCCAGCAGCTCTGGGACAGGGGGCGCGAATGCAGAGACCCAGTACTTC. Its protein is CASSSGTGGANAETQYF.